One and the same sample provided the 8 T cell receptor beta chains below, sequenced in a study of T cells in Graves' hyperthyroidism and ophthalmopathy. Researchers amplified the TCR beta CDR3 regions from RNA transcripts. TCR CDR3 regions were first amplified by RT-PCR with HTBI primers. One entry per CDR3 protein, called by TCRdb with MiXCR from the multiplex PCR reads. The repertoire includes approximately 560,000 distinct CDR3 sequences, 35% to 55% of them detected once, and 8.2% sits in the top ten. The specimen sequenced was peripheral blood or thyroid tissue (not recorded which). The receptors come from a woman younger than 35 with Graves' hyperthyroidism.

The table lists this clonotype with many counts. The CDR3 bases are TGCAGCGTTGAGCCCGCTTTCTTT. Its protein is CSVEPAFF. The chain has TRBV29-1 and TRBJ1-1; unclear D gene. Germline V gives CDR1 SQVTM, CDR2 ANQGSEA. Trimming took 3 bases from V and 11 from J, leaving 4 bases between them. This CDR3 spans 8 amino acids.

V usage is TRBV7-9 and J usage is TRBJ2-5; D may be TRBD1 (5 bases). The CDR3 length is 14 residues. The germline CDR1 and CDR2 sequences are SEHNR and FQNEAQ (reference sequence). V lost 5 bases and J 2 bases, leaving 12 bases between the germline ends. The CDR3 region has the DNA TGTGCCAGCAGCCCGACAGTGCCTCAAGAGACCCAGTACTTC. Translation: CASSPTVPQETQYF.

The chain has TRBV11-3 and TRBJ1-2; the D is unclear. The CDR3 sequence is 15 residues long. The V and J ends lost 3 bases and 1 base respectively, with 12 bases between them. Germline V gene lookup returns CDR1 SGHNT and CDR2 YENEEA. CDR3 DNA: TGTGCCAGCAGCTTGGCCCTCATGCTTAACTATGGCTACACCTTC. Translating it yields CASSLALMLNYGYTF.

This chain links TRBV5-8 with TRBJ1-5; D unresolved. The germline V and J ends were trimmed by 0 bases and 2 bases, with 6 bases remaining between them. Germline lookup yields CDR1 SGHTS and CDR2 YDEGEE. The length of the CDR3 is 14 residues. The CDR3 is CASSLELRNQPQHF. The CDR3 DNA follows: TGTGCCAGCAGCTTGGAACTGCGCAATCAGCCCCAGCATTTT.

CDR3 nucleotide sequence: TGTGCCAGCAGCGTAGGACACTATAATAACTATGGCTACACCTTC. Translating it yields CASSVGHYNNYGYTF. This rearrangement joins TRBV9 to TRBJ1-2; no definite D call. Germline V gene data show CDR1 as SGDLS and CDR2 as YYNGEE. CDR3 size: 15 residues. Trimming pared 0 bases from V and 1 base from J, leaving 10 bases between.

This chain connects TRBV19 to TRBJ2-2, with no clear D. Trimming cost V 7 bases and J 4 bases, with 13 bases left between them. The germline CDR1 and CDR2 sequences are LNHDA and SQIVND (reference sequence). CDR3 length equals 14 residues. The CDR3 reads CASTTQGSTGELFF. The CDR3 DNA follows: TGTGCCAGTACCACACAAGGAAGCACCGGGGAGCTGTTTTTT. Drawing the rest from reference TRBV19 and TRBJ2-2, the complete variable domain is DGGITQSPKYLFRKEGQNVTLSCEQNLNHDAMYWYRQDPGQGLRLIYYSQIVNDFQKGDIAEGYSVSREKKESFPLTVTSAQKNPTAFYLCASTTQGSTGELFFGEGSRLTVL.

The gene calls are TRBV29-1 and TRBJ2-7; no firm D call. V was cut by 1 base and J by 5 bases, with 6 bases left in between. This CDR3 is 11 amino acids long. The germline V gene encodes CDR1 SQVTM and CDR2 ANQGSEA. DNA for the CDR3: TGCAGCGTTGAAGTAGGCCACGAGCAGTACTTC. Protein: CSVEVGHEQYF.

This clonotype was detected ten times or more. The chain employs TRBV29-1 and TRBJ1-5; D possibly corresponds to TRBD1 (5 bases). The germline CDR1 and CDR2 sequences are SQVTM and ANQGSEA. The CDR3 runs 13 residues. The V end was cut by 6 bases, the J end by 0 bases, with 9 bases between. For the CDR3, the DNA is TGCAGCGTCCTGGGGGGTAGCAATCAGCCCCAGCATTTT. Its translation: CSVLGGSNQPQHF.